The clone carrying this T cell receptor (beta chain) was detected many times. Its antigen is not identified. The study amplified TCR beta CDR3 regions using RNA transcripts. HTBI-primed RT-PCR formed the first round, and a multiplex PCR formed the second. TCRdb independently ran MiXCR on the multiplex PCR reads; one entry per CDR3 protein. Of 620,000 or so distinct CDR3 sequences listed, roughly 20% are singletons. CDR3 length: 12 residues. With 4 bases removed from V and 5 bases from J, the gap between germline ends came to 11 bases. Germline V gene sequence: CDR1 DFQATT, CDR2 SNEGSKA (reference sequence). This sample was included in a study of Graves' ophthalmopathy and Graves' hyperthyroidism. Other autoimmune diseases, uncontrolled infections, pregnancy or lactation led to the exclusion of patients. Study-level results: Using a 13-signature model, the authors split ophthalmopathy from stable hyperthyroidism, with under 90% sensitivity and approximately 84% specificity.

Specimen: peripheral blood. The genes are TRBV20-1 and TRBJ2-5, with unresolved D. The receptor was isolated from a woman aged 18-29 years with stable Graves' hyperthyroidism. Some clones in this sample may be carry-over from other donors' samples. The CDR3 DNA sequence: TGCAGTGCTACGCCTAGTGAGGAGACCCAGTACTTC. It translates to CSATPSEETQYF.